The clone carrying this T cell receptor (beta chain) was recorded only once. CDR3 length: 15 amino acids. Germline loops: CDR1 MNHEY, CDR2 SMNVEV (reference sequence). The trim removed 2 bases at V and 4 bases at J, leaving 3 bases unmatched. The graft tissue was processed, and this released both intraepithelial and lamina propria lymphocytes. Sequencing used immunoSEQ multiplex PCR; TCRdb keeps in-frame clones, though not all of them. The table records more than 9,500 clones, 60% to 75% of them present only once. These data belong to a study of graft-versus-host responses after intestinal transplantation.

This receptor was identified in a human patient who received an intestinal transplant, so some T cells may come from the graft donor. Sequenced here: ileum tissue, sampled 140 to 150 days after intestinal transplantation. The chain links TRBV27 to TRBJ2-2; 8 bases agree with TRBD2. The CDR3: CASSLLAGGTGELFF. For the CDR3, the DNA is TGTGCCAGCAGTTTACTAGCGGGCGGCACCGGGGAGCTGTTTTTT.